The TCR beta chain described here comes from a study of T cell responses to AZD1222 COVID-19 vaccine. Sequenced by immunoSEQ multiplex PCR; TCRdb stores in-frame clones only, minus some. The sample lists roughly 100,000 clones, about 90% occurring once. V was trimmed by 7 bases and J by 7 bases, leaving 14 bases between them. This CDR3 has 12 residues. Germline V gene sequence: CDR1 SQVTM, CDR2 ANQGSEA. The chain combines TRBV29-1 with TRBJ1-5; D gene uncertain. The receptor was derived from an adult who received the AZD1222 COVID-19 vaccine. The sample in question was peripheral blood, obtained 28 days after the second AZD1222 dose. The DNA for the CDR3 is TGCAGCGCATCCGACGGTGAACAGCCCCAGCATTTT. This translates into CSASDGEQPQHF.